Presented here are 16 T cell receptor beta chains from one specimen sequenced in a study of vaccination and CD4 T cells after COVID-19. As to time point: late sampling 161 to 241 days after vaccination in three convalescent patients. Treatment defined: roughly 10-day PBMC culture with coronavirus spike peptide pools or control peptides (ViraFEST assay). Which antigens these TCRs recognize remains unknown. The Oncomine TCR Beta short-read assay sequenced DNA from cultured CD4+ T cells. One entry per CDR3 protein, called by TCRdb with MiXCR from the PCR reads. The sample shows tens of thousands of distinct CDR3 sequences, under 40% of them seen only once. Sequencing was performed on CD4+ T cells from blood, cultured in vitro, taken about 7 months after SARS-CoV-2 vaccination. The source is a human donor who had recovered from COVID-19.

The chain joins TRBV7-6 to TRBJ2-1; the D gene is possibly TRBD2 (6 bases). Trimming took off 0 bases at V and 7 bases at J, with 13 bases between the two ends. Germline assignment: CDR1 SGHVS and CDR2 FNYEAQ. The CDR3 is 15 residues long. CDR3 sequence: CASSLAPGAANEQFF. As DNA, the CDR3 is TGTGCCAGCAGCTTAGCTCCGGGAGCGGCAAATGAGCAGTTCTTC.

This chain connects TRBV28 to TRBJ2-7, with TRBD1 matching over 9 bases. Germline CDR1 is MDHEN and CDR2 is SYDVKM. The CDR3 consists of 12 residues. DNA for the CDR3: TGTGTCACCGGGACAGGGCTCTACGAGCAGTACTTC. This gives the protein CVTGTGLYEQYF.

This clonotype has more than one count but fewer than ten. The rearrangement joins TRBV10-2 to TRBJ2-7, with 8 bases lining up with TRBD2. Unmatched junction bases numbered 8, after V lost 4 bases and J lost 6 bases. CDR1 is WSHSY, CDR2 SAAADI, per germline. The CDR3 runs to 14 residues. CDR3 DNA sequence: TGCGCCAGCAGTGTAGAAAGGACTAGCAGCGAGCAGTACTTC. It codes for CASSVERTSSEQYF.

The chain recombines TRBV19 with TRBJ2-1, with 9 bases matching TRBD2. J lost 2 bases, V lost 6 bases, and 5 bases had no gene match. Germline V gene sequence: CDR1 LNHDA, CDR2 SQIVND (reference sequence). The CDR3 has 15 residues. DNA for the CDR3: TGTGCCAGTAGCCAGACTAGCGGTCCCTACAATGAGCAGTTCTTC. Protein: CASSQTSGPYNEQFF. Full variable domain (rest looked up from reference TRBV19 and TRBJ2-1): DGGITQSPKYLFRKEGQNVTLSCEQNLNHDAMYWYRQDPGQGLRLIYYSQIVNDFQKGDIAEGYSVSREKKESFPLTVTSAQKNPTAFYLCASSQTSGPYNEQFFGPGTRLTVL.

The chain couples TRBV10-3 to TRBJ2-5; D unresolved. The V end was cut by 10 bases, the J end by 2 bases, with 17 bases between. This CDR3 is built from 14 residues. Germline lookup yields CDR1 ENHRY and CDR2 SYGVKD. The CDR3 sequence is CASRRNQPQETQYF. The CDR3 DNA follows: TGTGCCAGCAGACGAAACCAGCCACAAGAGACCCAGTACTTC.

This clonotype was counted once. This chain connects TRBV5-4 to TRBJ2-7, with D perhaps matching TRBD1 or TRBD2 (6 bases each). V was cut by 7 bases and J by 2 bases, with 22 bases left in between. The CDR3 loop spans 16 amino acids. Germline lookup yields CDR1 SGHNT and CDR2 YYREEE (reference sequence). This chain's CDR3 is CASCKAGVEGAYEQYF. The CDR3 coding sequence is TGTGCCAGCTGTAAAGCCGGGGTGGAGGGGGCCTACGAGCAGTACTTC.

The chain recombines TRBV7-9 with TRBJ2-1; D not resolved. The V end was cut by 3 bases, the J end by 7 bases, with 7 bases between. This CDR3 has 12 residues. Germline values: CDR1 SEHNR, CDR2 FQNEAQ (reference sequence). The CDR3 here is CASSFPRNEQFF. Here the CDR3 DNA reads TGTGCCAGCAGCTTCCCGAGAAATGAGCAGTTCTTC.

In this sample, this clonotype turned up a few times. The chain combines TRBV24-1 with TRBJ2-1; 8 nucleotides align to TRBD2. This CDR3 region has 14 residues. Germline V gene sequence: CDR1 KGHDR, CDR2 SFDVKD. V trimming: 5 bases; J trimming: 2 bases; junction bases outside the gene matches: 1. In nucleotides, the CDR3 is TGTGCCACCAGTGTAGCGGGGACCTACAATGAGCAGTTCTTC. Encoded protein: CATSVAGTYNEQFF.

CDR3 sequence reads: CASAHPRGYEQYF. In DNA form, the CDR3 reads TGTGCCAGCGCACACCCCCGGGGCTACGAGCAGTACTTC. The chain has TRBV6-1 and TRBJ2-7, with D tentatively TRBD2 (5 bases). The CDR3 loop spans 13 amino acids. Germline V gives CDR1 MNHNS, CDR2 SASEGT. V was pared by 8 bases and J by 3 bases, with 14 bases between.

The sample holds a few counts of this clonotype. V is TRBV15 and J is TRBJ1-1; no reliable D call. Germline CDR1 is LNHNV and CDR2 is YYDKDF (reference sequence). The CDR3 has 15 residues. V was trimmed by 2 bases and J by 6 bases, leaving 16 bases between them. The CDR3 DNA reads TGTGCCACCAGCAGAAAACAGTGGGTTAAGCCTGAAGCTTTCTTT. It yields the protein CATSRKQWVKPEAFF.

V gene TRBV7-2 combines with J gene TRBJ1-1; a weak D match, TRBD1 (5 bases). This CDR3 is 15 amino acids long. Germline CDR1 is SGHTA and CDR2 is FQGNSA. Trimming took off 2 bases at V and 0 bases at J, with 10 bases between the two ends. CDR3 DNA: TGTGCCAGCAGCTTAAGGGGCAGTGTGAACACTGAAGCTTTCTTT. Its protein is CASSLRGSVNTEAFF.

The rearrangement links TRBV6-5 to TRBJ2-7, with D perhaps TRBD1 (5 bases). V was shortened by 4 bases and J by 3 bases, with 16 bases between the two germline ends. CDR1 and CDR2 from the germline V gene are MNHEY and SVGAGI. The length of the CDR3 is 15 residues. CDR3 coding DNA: TGTGCCAGCAGTTCCGCCTGGGGCCTAAGCTACGAGCAGTACTTC. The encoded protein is CASSSAWGLSYEQYF.

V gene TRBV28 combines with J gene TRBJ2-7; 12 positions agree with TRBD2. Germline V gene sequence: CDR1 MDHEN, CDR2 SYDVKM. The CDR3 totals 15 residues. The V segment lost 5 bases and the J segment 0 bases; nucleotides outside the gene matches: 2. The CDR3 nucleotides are TGTGCCAGCAGTGAGGGACTAGCGGGCTCCTACGAGCAGTACTTC. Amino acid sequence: CASSEGLAGSYEQYF.

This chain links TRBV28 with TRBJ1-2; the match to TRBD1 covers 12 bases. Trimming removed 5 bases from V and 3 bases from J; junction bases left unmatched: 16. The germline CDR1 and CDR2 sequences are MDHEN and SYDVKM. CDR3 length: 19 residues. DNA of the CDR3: TGTGCCAGCAGTCCACCTACCCGGGACAGGGGGCGAACGGACTATGGCTACACCTTC. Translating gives CASSPPTRDRGRTDYGYTF.

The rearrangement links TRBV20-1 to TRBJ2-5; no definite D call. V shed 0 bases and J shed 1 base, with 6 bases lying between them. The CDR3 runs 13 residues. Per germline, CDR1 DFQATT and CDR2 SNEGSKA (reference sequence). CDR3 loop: CSARETFQETQYF. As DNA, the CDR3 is TGCAGTGCTAGAGAGACTTTCCAAGAGACCCAGTACTTC.

This chain's CDR3 is CSAPGQNNSPLHF. The CDR3 nucleotides are TGCAGTGCTCCGGGACAGAATAATTCACCCCTCCACTTT. V gene TRBV20-1 combines with J gene TRBJ1-6, with TRBD1 matching over 7 bases. The CDR3 has 13 residues. The V gene's germline CDR1 is DFQATT and CDR2 SNEGSKA (reference sequence). Trimming at V came to 5 bases and at J to 5 bases, leaving 3 bases not matched to a gene.